This TCR beta chain was documented in a study of neurological immune-mediated disorders. The cDNA came from 5'RACE with 10-nucleotide random UMIs. TCRdb processed the 5' RACE reads anew with MiXCR; each CDR3 protein has one entry. Of 65,000 to 75,000 distinct CDR3 sequences listed, 4.5% to 6% are singletons. This clonotype appeared many times. The antigen is not known. With 5 bases removed from V and 1 base from J, the gap between germline ends came to 5 bases. Germline V gene data show CDR1 as SGHVS and CDR2 as FNYEAQ. The CDR3 covers 12 residues. Points from the study as a whole: CDR3 amino acid sequences found in expanded clones were never shared across subjects, suggesting private repertoires in all groups. HTLV-1-associated myelopathy displayed the greatest TCR clonal expansion, and multiple sclerosis exhibited the smallest, lower than that of healthy controls.

V and J are TRBV7-6 and TRBJ2-5; D call uncertain. The sample taken for sequencing was PBMCs. This TCR was recovered from a woman in her seventies with multiple sclerosis. The CDR3 is CASSISQETQYF. Written as DNA, the CDR3 is TGTGCCAGCAGCATCTCCCAAGAGACCCAGTACTTC.